This TCR beta chain was identified during a study of cytomegalovirus exposure and HLA in healthy donors. Regarding this clone: Its antigen is not known.

The PCR had 60 Vbeta and 13 Jbeta primers. Method: immunoSEQ multiplex PCR; TCRdb's copy keeps in-frame clones and lacks some. Of about 130,000 clones in the sample, approximately 80% are singletons; the top ten hold 2.5% to 4%. Study-wide results and caveats: V- and J-gene trimming of TCR beta was linked (in a later analysis) to a missense DCLRE1C variant.

With 4 bases removed from V and 3 bases from J, the gap between germline ends came to 10 bases. This CDR3 region has 13 residues. Looked up from germline, CDR1 is MNHEY and CDR2 is SVGAGI. The chain links TRBV6-5 to TRBJ2-7; D call uncertain. The sequenced sample was PBMCs. The receptor was derived from a man aged 35 to 55 in good health and CMV-seronegative. CDR3: CASSFTMFYEQYF. Here the CDR3 DNA reads TGTGCCAGCAGTTTCACTATGTTCTACGAGCAGTACTTC.